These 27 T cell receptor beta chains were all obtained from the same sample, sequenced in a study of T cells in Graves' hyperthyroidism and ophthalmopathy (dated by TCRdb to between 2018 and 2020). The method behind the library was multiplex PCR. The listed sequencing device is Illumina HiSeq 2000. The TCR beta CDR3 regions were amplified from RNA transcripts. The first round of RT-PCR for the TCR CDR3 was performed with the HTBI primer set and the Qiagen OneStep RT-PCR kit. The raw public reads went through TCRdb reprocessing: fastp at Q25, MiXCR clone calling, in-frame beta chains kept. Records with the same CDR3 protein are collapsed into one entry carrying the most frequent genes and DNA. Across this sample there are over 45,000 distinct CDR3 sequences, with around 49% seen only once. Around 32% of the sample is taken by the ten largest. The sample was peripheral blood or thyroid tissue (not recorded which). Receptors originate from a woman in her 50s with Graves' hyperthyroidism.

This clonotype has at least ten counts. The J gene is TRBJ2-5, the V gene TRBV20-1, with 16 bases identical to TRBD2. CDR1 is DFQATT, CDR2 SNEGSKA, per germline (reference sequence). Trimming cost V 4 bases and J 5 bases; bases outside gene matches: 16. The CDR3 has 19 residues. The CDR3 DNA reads TGCAGTGCTATTGCCGGGACTAGCGGGAGGGCCAGTGTAGGGGAGACCCAGTACTTC. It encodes CSAIAGTSGRASVGETQYF.

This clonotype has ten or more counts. The CDR3 region is CASSIPDRGQNEQYF. The CDR3 coding sequence is TGTGCCAGTAGTATTCCGGACAGGGGGCAAAACGAGCAGTACTTC. The gene calls are TRBV19 and TRBJ2-7; 11 positions agree with TRBD1. There are 15 residues in the CDR3. J lost 5 bases, V lost 3 bases, and 6 bases had no gene match. CDR1 is LNHDA, CDR2 SQIVND, per germline (reference sequence).

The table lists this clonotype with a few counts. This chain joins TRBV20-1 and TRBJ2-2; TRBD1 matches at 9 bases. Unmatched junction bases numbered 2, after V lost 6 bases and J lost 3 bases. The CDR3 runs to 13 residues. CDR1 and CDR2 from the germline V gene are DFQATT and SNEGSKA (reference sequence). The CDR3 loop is CSADRGDTGELFF. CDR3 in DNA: TGCAGTGCCGACAGGGGGGACACCGGGGAGCTGTTTTTT.

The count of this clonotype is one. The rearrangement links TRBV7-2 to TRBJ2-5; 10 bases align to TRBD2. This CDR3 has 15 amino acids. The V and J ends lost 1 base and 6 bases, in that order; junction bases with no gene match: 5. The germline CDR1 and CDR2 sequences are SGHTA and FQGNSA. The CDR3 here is CASSLDGLAVKTQYF. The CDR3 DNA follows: TGTGCCAGCAGCTTAGATGGACTAGCGGTGAAGACCCAGTACTTC. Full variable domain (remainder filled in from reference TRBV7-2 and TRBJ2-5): GAGVSQSPSNKVTEKGKDVELRCDPISGHTALYWYRQSLGQGLEFLIYFQGNSAPDKSGLPSDRFSAERTGGSVSTLTIQRTQQEDSAVYLCASSLDGLAVKTQYFGPGTRLLVL.

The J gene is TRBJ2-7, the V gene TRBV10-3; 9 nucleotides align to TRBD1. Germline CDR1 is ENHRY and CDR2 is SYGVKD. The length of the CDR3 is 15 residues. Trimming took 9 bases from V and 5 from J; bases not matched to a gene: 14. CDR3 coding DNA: TGTGCCATTACGCCGGGACAGGGCAAGCGGAACGAGCAGTACTTC. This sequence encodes CAITPGQGKRNEQYF.

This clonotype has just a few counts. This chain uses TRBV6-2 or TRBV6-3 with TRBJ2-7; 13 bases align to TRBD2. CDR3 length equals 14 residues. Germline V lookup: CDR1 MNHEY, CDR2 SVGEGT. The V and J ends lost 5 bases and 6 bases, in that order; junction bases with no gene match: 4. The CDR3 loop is CASSTGLAGVEQYF. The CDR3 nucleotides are TGTGCCAGCAGTACCGGACTAGCGGGAGTCGAGCAGTACTTC.

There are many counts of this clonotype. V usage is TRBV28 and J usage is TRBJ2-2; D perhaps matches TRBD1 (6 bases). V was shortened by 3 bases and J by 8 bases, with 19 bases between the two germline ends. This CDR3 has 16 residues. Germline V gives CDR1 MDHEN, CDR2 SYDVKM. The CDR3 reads CASSFVGVIRGGELFF. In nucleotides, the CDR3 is TGTGCCAGCAGTTTTGTGGGCGTTATCAGGGGAGGGGAGCTGTTTTTT. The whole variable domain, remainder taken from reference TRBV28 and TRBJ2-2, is DVKVTQSSRYLVKRTGEKVFLECVQDMDHENMFWYRQDPGLGLRLIYFSYDVKMKEKGDIPEGYSVSREKKERFSLILESASTNQTSMYLCASSFVGVIRGGELFFGEGSRLTVL.

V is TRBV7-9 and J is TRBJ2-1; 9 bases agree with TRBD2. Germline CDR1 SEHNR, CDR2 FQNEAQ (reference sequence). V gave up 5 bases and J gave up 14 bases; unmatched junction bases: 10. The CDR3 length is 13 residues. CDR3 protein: CASSQDSGTSKFF. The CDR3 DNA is TGTGCCAGCAGCCAAGATTCAGGGACTAGCAAGTTCTTC.

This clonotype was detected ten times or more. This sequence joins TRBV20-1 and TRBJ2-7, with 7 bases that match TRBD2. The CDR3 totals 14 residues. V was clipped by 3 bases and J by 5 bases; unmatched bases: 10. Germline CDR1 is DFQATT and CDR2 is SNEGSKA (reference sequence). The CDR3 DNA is TGCAGTGCTAGCGTCCTGTGGGAGGGCCACGAGCAGTACTTC. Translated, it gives CSASVLWEGHEQYF.

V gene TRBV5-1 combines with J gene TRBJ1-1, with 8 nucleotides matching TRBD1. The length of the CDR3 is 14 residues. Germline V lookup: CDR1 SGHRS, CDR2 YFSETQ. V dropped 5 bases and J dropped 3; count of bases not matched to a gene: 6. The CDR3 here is CASREPGQDTEAFF. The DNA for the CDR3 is TGCGCCAGCAGGGAGCCGGGACAGGACACTGAAGCTTTCTTT.

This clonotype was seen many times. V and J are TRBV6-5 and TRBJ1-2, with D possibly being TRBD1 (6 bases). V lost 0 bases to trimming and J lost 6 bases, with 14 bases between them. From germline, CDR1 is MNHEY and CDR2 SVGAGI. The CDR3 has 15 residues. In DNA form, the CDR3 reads TGTGCCAGCAGTTACTCGCGTCAGGGGAATAATGGCTACACCTTC. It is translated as CASSYSRQGNNGYTF.

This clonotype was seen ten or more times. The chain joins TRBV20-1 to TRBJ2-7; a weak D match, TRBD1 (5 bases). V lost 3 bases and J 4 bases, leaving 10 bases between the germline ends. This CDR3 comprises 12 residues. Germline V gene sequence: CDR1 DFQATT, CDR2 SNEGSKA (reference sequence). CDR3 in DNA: TGCAGTGCTAGTAGGGGAAAGTACGAGCAGTACTTC. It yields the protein CSASRGKYEQYF.

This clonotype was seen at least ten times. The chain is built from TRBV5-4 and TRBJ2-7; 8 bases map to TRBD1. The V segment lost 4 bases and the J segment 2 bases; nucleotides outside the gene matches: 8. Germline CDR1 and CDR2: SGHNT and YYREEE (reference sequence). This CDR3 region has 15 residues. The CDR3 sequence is CASSLWDRTAYEQYF. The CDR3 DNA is TGTGCCAGCAGCCTGTGGGACAGGACCGCCTACGAGCAGTACTTC. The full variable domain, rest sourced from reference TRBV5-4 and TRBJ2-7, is ETGVTQSPTHLIKTRGQQVTLRCSSQSGHNTVSWYQQALGQGPQFIFQYYREEENGRGNFPPRFSGLQFPNYSSELNVNALELDDSALYLCASSLWDRTAYEQYFGPGTRLTVT.

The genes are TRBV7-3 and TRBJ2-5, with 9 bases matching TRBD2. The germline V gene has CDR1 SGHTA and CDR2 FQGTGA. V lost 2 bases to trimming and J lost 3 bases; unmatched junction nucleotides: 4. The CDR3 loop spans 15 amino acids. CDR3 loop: CASSLDASGKETQYF. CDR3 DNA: TGTGCCAGCAGCTTAGACGCTAGCGGGAAAGAGACCCAGTACTTC.

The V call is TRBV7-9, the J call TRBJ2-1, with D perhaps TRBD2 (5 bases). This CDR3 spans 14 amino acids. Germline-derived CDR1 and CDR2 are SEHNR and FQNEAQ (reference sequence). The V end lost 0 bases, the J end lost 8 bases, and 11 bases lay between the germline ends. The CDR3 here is CASSLAGVWDEQFF. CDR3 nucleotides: TGTGCCAGCAGCTTAGCGGGAGTGTGGGATGAGCAGTTCTTC.

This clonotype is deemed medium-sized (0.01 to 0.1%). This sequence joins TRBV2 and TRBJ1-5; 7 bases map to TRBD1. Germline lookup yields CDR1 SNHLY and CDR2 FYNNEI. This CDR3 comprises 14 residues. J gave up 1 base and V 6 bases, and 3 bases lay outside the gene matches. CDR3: CASRSTGSNQPQHF. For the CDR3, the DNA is TGTGCCAGCAGATCGACAGGGAGCAATCAGCCCCAGCATTTT. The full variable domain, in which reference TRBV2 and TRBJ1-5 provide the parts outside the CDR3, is EPEVTQTPSHQVTQMGQEVILRCVPISNHLYFYWYRQILGQKVEFLVSFYNNEISEKSEIFDDQFSVERPDGSNFTLKIRSTKLEDSAMYFCASRSTGSNQPQHFGDGTRLSIL.

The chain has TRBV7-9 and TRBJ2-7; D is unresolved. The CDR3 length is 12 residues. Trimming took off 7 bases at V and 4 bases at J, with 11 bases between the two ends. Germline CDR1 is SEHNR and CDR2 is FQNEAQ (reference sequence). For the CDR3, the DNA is TGTGCCAGCATGAGCTTACCGTACGAGCAGTACTTC. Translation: CASMSLPYEQYF.

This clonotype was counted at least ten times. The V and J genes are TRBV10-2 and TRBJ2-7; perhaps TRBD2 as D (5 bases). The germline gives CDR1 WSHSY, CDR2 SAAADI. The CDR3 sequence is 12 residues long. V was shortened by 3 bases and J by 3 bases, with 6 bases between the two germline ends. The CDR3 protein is CASSDEGYEQYF. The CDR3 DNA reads TGCGCCAGCAGTGACGAGGGCTACGAGCAGTACTTC.

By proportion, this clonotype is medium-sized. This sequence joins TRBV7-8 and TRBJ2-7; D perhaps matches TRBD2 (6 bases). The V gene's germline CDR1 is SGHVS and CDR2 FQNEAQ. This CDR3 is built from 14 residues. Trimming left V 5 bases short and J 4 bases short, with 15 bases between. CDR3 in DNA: TGTGCCAGCAGCCCCGATAGCGGCCGGTACGAGCAGTACTTC. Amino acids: CASSPDSGRYEQYF.

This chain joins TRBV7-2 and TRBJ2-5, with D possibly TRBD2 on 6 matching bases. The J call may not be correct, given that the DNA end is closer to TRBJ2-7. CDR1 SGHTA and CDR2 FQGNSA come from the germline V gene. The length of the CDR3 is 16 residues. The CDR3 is CASTFWPGLSSYEQYF. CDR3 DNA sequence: TGTGCCAGCACCTTCTGGCCGGGACTTAGCTCCTACGAGCAGTACTTC.

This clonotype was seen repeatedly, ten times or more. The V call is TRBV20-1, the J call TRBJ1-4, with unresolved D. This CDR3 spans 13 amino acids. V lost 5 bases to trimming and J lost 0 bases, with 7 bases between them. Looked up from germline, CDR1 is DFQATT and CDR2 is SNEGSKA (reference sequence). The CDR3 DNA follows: TGCAGTGCTCTAGATGCAACTAATGAAAAACTGTTTTTT. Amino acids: CSALDATNEKLFF.

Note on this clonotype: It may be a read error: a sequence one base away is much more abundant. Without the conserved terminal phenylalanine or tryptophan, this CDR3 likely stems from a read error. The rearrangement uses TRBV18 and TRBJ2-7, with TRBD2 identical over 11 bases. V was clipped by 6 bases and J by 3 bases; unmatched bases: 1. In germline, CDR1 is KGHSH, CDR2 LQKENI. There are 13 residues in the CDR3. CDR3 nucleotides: TGTGCCAGCTCCGGGACTAGCGGCTACGAGCAGTACCTC. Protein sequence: CASSGTSGYEQYL.

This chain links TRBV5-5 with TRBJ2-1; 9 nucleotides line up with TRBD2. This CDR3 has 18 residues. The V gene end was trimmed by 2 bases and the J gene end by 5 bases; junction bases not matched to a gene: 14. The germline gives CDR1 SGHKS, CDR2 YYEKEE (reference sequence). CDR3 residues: CASSFLAGLRLRDNEQFF. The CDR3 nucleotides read TGTGCCAGCAGCTTTCTAGCGGGACTACGTTTAAGAGACAATGAGCAGTTCTTC.

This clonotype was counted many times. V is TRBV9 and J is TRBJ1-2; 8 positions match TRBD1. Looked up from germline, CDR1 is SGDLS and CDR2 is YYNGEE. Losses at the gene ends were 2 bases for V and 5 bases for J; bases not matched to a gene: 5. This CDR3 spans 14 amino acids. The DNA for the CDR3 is TGTGCCAGCAGCGTGGGGACAGGATGGTATGGCTACACCTTC. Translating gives CASSVGTGWYGYTF.

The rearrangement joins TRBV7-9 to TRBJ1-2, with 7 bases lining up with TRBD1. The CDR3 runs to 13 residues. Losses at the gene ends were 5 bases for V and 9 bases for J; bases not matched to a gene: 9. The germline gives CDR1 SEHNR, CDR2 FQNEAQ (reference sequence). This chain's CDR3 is CASSVLTGQSYTF. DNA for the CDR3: TGTGCCAGCAGCGTCCTGACAGGGCAGAGCTACACCTTC.

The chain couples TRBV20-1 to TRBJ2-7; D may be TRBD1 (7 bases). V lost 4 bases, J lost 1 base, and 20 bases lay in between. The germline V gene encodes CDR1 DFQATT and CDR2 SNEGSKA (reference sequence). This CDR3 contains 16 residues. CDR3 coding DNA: TGCAGTGCTATCGACAGGGCAAGACGGGGGTCCTACGAGCAGTACTTC. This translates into CSAIDRARRGSYEQYF.

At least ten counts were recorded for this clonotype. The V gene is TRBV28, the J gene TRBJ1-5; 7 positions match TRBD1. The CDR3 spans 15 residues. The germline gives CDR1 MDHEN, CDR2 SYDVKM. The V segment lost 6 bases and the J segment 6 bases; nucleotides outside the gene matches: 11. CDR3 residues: CASRTTGTGSQPQHF. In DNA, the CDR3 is TGTGCCAGCAGGACGACAGGGACGGGTAGTCAGCCCCAGCATTTT.